The clone carrying this T cell receptor beta chain came up a few times. Its specificity is not known. The sample originates from a study of T cell repertoires in cytomegalovirus infection. Study conclusions and caveats: Cumulative frequency of public TCR beta families picked out carriers of CMV plus the relevant HLA.

TCRdb passed the reads through MiXCR, listing each CDR3 protein once. The sample holds roughly 250,000 distinct CDR3 sequences; 22% are singletons and the top ten take roughly 18%. The CDR3 runs to 13 residues. The germline V gene has CDR1 SGHDT and CDR2 YYEEEE. Trimming left V 1 base short and J 8 bases short, with 10 bases between. This receptor was identified in a human donor in good health (CMV status not recorded). Some clones in this sample may be carry-over from other donors' samples. The chain employs TRBV5-6 and TRBJ1-3; D ambiguous. Source material: CD8+ T cells from PBMCs. CDR3 protein: CASSLSVSDTIYF. The CDR3 bases are TGTGCCAGCAGCTTGTCAGTGTCGGACACCATATATTTT. Looking up the rest from reference TRBV5-6 and TRBJ1-3 gives the full variable domain: DAGVTQSPTHLIKTRGQQVTLRCSPKSGHDTVSWYQQALGQGPQFIFQYYEEEERQRGNFPDRFSGHQFPNYSSELNVNALLLGDSALYLCASSLSVSDTIYFGEGSWLTVV.